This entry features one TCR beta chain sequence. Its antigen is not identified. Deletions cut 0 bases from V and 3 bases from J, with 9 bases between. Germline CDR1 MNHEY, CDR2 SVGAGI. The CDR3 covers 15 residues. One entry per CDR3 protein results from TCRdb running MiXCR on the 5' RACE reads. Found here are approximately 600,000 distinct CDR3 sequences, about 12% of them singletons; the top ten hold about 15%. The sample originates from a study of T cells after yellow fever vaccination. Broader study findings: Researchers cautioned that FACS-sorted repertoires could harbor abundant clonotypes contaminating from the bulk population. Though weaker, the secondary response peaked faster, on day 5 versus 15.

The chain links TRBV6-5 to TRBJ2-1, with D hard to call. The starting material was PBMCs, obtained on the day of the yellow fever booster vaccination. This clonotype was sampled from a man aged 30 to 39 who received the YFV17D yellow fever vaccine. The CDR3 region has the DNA TGTGCCAGCAGTTACTCCCCCCGACACTACAATGAGCAGTTCTTC. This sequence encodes CASSYSPRHYNEQFF.